This T cell receptor beta chain was observed in a study of OX40 agonist ivuxolimab in advanced cancers. Across the whole study: Around 40% of patients had received prior checkpoint inhibitor therapy.

Trimming stripped 4 bases from V and 6 bases from J, with 17 bases between. The CDR3 covers 15 residues. Germline V gene data show CDR1 as SGDLS and CDR2 as YYNGEE. Produced via immunoSEQ multiplex PCR; TCRdb's table is partial and in-frame only. The sample shows approximately 69,000 clones, more than 70% of them seen only once. Regarding this clone: Its antigen is still unknown.

Whole-study results and caveats: Certain nonresponding patients likewise had low normalized T-cell clonal expansion. Clonal expansion by week 6 occurred in CD4+ and CD8+ blood T cells (at 0.1 to 3.0 mg/kg).

This chain joins TRBV9 and TRBJ2-1; D might be TRBD1 (5 bases). This sequence was found in an adult with an advanced solid tumor such as melanoma, head and neck, liver or kidney cancer. Sequences were derived from CD4+ or CD8+ T cells sorted from blood, sampled in a trial of the OX40 agonist ivuxolimab. Here the CDR3 reads CASSSQQGRGNEQFF. In nucleotides, the CDR3 is TGTGCCAGCAGCTCCCAGCAGGGCCGTGGCAATGAGCAGTTCTTC.